This T cell receptor (beta chain) was sequenced for a study of shared clonotypes between healthy human individuals. The wider study: Three plates were used per donor for CD4 naive, three for CD4 memory, two for CD8 naive and one for CD8 memory.

Positively selected for CCR7, the CD45RO-negative cells used as naive CD8 cells excluded terminally differentiated effector memory CD45RA+ cells. Regarding this clone: Its antigen is still unknown.

Study-level findings and limits: An expected dependence of interdonor clonotype sharing on sequencing depth was noted. Memory subsets generally showed lower estimated richness than naive subsets. Compared with clonotypes that all four donors shared, non-shared clonotypes had lower generation probabilities.

Sequencing was performed with immunoSEQ multiplex PCR; in TCRdb, only in-frame clones are kept and a portion is missing. The top ten clones hold roughly 1.7% of a sample with about 2.1 million clones, around 93% of them seen once. Trimming stripped 3 bases from V and 5 bases from J, with 8 bases between. The length of the CDR3 is 12 residues. Germline assignment: CDR1 SGHDT and CDR2 YYEEEE. This rearrangement joins TRBV5-6 to TRBJ2-5; the D is unclear. What was sequenced was naive CD8+ T cells from PBMCs. The receptor was isolated from a man younger than 30 in good health. Some clones in this sample may be carry-over from other donors' samples. As DNA, the CDR3 is TGTGCCAGCAGCTCCAGGTCTGAGACCCAGTACTTC. Amino acid sequence: CASSSRSETQYF.